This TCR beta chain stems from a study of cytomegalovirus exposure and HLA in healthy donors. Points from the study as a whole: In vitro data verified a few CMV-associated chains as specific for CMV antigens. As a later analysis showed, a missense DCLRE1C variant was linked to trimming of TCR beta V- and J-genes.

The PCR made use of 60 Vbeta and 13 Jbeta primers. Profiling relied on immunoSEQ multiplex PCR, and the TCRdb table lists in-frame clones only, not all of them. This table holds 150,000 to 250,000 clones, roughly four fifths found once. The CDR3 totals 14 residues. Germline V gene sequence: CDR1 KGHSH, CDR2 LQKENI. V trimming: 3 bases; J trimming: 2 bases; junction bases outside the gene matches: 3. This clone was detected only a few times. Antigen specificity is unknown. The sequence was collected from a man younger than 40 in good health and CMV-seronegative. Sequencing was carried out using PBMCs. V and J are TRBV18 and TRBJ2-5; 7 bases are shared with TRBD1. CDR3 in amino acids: CASSPPGQQETQYF. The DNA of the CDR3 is TGTGCCAGCTCACCCCCGGGACAGCAAGAGACCCAGTACTTC.